This T cell receptor (beta chain) is from a study of T cells after yellow fever vaccination. TCRdb re-analysed the 5' RACE reads in MiXCR, keeping a single row per CDR3 protein. Counted here are about 150,000 distinct CDR3 sequences, approximately 6.2% occurring once; the ten biggest clones make up approximately 3%. This clonotype was picked up many times. The antigen remains undetermined. This CDR3 is 15 amino acids long. V was trimmed by 3 bases and J by 2 bases, leaving 13 bases between them. Per the germline V gene, CDR1 is KGHSH and CDR2 is LQKENI. Notes on the study in general: Weaker overall was a secondary response that nonetheless peaked faster, on day 5 versus 15.

The receptor comes from a young man who received the YFV17D yellow fever vaccine. The material was CD4+ T cells sorted from PBMCs, obtained on the day of the first yellow fever vaccination. This chain connects TRBV18 to TRBJ2-5, with D possibly matching TRBD1 (6 bases). The DNA of the CDR3 is TGTGCCAGCTCACCCCGTCAGGGGTATCAAGAGACCCAGTACTTC. As protein: CASSPRQGYQETQYF.